This TCR beta chain comes out of a study of T cell changes during pregnancy in multiple sclerosis. V was cut by 0 bases and J by 1 base, with 7 bases left in between. The CDR3 runs 14 residues. Germline V CDR1 and CDR2: SGHDT, YYEEEE. Generated by immunoSEQ multiplex PCR, the TCRdb table keeps only in-frame clones and is missing some. This table has about 110,000 clones, around 90% appearing once. The gene calls are TRBV5-6 and TRBJ1-1; D not certain. The sample was peripheral blood, taken after pregnancy. This clonotype was obtained from a female donor with multiple sclerosis, enrolled in a pregnancy study. The CDR3 here is CASSLDGGNTEAFF. The CDR3 region has the DNA TGTGCCAGCAGCTTGGACGGCGGGAACACTGAAGCTTTCTTT.